This TCR beta chain was found in a study of shared clonotypes between healthy human individuals. CDR1 and CDR2 (germline): SNHLY, FYNNEI. This CDR3 is built from 13 residues. V was trimmed by 4 bases and J by 2 bases, leaving 8 bases between them. Sequencing was performed with immunoSEQ multiplex PCR; in TCRdb, only in-frame clones are kept and a portion is missing. The top ten clones hold about 1.7% of a sample with hundreds of thousands of clones, approximately 79% of them seen once. This receptor was identified in a woman aged 30 to 39 in good health. The rearrangement uses TRBV2 and TRBJ1-2, with D unresolved. Material for sequencing was memory CD4+ T cells sorted from blood. As for subset: CD45RA-negative fraction. CDR3 protein: CASSVEANYGYTF. In nucleotides, the CDR3 is TGTGCCAGCAGTGTGGAGGCCAACTATGGCTACACCTTC. The variable domain in full, completed from reference TRBV2 and TRBJ1-2, reads EPEVTQTPSHQVTQMGQEVILRCVPISNHLYFYWYRQILGQKVEFLVSFYNNEISEKSEIFDDQFSVERPDGSNFTLKIRSTKLEDSAMYFCASSVEANYGYTFGSGTRLTVV.